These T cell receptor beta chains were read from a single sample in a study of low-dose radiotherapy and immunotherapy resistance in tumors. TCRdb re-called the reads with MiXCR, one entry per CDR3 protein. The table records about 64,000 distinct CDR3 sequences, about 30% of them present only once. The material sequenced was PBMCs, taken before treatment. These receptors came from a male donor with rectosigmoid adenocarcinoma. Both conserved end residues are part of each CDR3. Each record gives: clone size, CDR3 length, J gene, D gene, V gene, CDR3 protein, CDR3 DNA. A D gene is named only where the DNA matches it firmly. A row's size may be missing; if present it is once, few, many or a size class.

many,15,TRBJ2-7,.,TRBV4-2,CASSPRTVSSYEQYF,TGTGCCAGCAGCCCCCGGACGGTTAGCTCCTACGAGCAGTACTTC
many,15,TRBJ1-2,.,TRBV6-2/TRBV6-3,CASTYGGLLNYGYTF,TGTGCCAGCACCTACGGGGGACTCCTTAACTATGGCTACACCTTC
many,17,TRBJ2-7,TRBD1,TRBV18,CASSPVWTGLTHSEQYF,TGTGCCAGCTCACCAGTCTGGACAGGGCTAACCCACAGCGAGCAGTACTTC
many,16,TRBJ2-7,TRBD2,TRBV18,CASSGTSGRVNNEQYF,TGTGCCAGCTCTGGGACTAGCGGGAGGGTAAACAACGAGCAGTACTTC
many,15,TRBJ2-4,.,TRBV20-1,CSAFNPNGKENIQYF,TGCAGTGCTTTTAACCCCAATGGAAAGGAGAACATTCAGTACTTC
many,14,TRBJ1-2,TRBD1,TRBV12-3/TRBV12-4,CASSFTTGGYGYTF,TGTGCCAGCAGCTTCACTACAGGGGGCTATGGCTACACCTTC
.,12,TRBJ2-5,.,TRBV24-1,CATSGTQETQYF,TGTGCCACCAGTGGGACTCAAGAGACCCAGTACTTC
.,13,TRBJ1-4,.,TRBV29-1,CSVVSGGSEKLFF,TGCAGCGTTGTTTCTGGGGGCAGTGAAAAACTGTTTTTT
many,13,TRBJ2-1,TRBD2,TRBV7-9,CASRFGTSGMPLF,TGTGCCAGCAGATTTGGGACTAGCGGGATGCCGCTCTTC
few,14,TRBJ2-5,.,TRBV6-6,CASSYSRDSETQYF,TGTGCCAGCAGTTACTCGAGGGATTCAGAGACCCAGTACTTC
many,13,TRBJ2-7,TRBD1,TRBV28,CASSFDRGYEQYF,TGTGCCAGCAGTTTTGACAGGGGGTACGAGCAGTACTTC
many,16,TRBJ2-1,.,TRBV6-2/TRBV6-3,CASSSLFSSLGDEQFF,TGTGCCAGCAGTTCTCTTTTCTCTAGCTTGGGCGATGAGCAGTTCTTC
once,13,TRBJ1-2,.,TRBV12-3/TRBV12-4,CASSLRQGNGYTF,TGTGCCAGCAGTTTACGGCAGGGTAATGGCTACACCTTC
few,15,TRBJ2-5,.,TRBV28,CASILDRVGQETQYF,TGTGCCAGCATCCTGGACAGAGTGGGGCAAGAGACCCAGTACTTC
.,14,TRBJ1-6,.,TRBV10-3,CAIRGIMTTSPLHF,TGTGCCATCAGGGGGATCATGACCACATCACCACTCCACTTT
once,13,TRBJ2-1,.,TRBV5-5,CASSSTRGSEQFF,TGTGCCAGCAGCTCGACACGGGGGTCGGAGCAGTTCTTC
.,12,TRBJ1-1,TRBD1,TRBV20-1,CSVQGRVTEAFF,TGCAGTGTACAGGGGCGAGTGACTGAAGCTTTCTTT